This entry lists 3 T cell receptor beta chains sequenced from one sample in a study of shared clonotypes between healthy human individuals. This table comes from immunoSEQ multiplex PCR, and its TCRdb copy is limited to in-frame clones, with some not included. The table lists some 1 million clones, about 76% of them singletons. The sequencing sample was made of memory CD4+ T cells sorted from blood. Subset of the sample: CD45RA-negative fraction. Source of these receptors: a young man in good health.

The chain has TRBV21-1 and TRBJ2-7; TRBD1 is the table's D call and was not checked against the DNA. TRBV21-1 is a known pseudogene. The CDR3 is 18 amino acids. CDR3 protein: CASSKIYLGGGAIYEQYF. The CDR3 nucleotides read TGTGCCAGCAGCAAAATTTACCTTGGAGGGGGCGCGATCTACGAGCAGTACTTC.

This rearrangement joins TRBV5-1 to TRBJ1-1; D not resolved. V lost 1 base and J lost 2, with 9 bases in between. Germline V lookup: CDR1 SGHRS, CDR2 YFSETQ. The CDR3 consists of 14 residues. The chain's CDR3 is CASSLRPVNTEAFF. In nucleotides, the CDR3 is TGCGCCAGCAGCTTGAGGCCGGTTAACACTGAAGCTTTCTTT.

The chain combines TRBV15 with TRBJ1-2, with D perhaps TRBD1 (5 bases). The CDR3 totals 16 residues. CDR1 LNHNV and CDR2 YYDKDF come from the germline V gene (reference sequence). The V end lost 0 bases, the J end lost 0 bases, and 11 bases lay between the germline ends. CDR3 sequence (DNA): TGTGCCACCAGCAGAGATGCGGCAGGGCCTAACTATGGCTACACCTTC. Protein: CATSRDAAGPNYGYTF. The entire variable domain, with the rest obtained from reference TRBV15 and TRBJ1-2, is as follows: DAMVIQNPRYQVTQFGKPVTLSCSQTLNHNVMYWYQQKSSQAPKLLFHYYDKDFNNEADTPDNFQSRRPNTSFCFLDIRSPGLGDTAMYLCATSRDAAGPNYGYTFGSGTRLTVV.